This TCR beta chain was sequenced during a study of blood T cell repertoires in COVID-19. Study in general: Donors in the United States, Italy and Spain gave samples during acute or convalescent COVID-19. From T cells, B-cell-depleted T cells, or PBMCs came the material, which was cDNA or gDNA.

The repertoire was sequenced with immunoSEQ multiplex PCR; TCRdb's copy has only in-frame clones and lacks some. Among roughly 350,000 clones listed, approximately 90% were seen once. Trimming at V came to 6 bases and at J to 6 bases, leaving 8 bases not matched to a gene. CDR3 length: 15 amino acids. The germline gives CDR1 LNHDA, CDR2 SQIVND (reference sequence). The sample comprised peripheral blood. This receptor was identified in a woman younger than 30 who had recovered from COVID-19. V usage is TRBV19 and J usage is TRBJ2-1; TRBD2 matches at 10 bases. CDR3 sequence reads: CASSLLAGVSNEQFF. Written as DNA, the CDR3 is TGTGCCAGTAGCCTCCTAGCGGGAGTGAGCAATGAGCAGTTCTTC.